These T cell receptor beta chains were read from a single sample in a study of blood T cell repertoires in COVID-19. Some clones are missing from TCRdb's copy, which holds only in-frame ones; the method was immunoSEQ multiplex PCR. The sample includes tens of thousands of clones, around 68% of them seen just once. What was sequenced was peripheral blood. The source of these receptors is a woman in her sixties or seventies with acute or convalescent COVID-19. The CDR3 runs from the conserved cysteine through the conserved F or W. Fields, in order: J gene, V gene, clone size, D gene, CDR3 DNA, CDR3 protein. The D gene is left open where the match is weak. Size tells how often a clone was seen (once, few, many) or the class of an expanded clone, and some rows leave it out.

j_call: TRBJ1-1
v_call: TRBV27
clone_size: .
d_call: TRBD1
cdr3_nt: TGTGCCAGCAGTTTAGCGGGACAGATTAACACTGAAGCTTTCTTT
cdr3_aa: CASSLAGQINTEAFF

j_call: TRBJ1-2
v_call: TRBV10-3
clone_size: .
d_call: TRBD1
cdr3_nt: TGTGCCATCAAAGGGACAGGGGGTCAAGGCTACACCTTC
cdr3_aa: CAIKGTGGQGYTF

j_call: TRBJ1-3
v_call: TRBV12-2
clone_size: .
d_call: .
cdr3_nt: TGTGCAAGTCGCTTATGGTGCGCCTGCTCTGGAAACACCATATATTTT
cdr3_aa: CASRLWCACSGNTIYF

j_call: TRBJ2-7
v_call: TRBV3-1/TRBV3-2
clone_size: .
d_call: TRBD1
cdr3_nt: TGTGCCAGCAGCTCCACAGGGGCTGGGGAGCAGTACTTC
cdr3_aa: CASSSTGAGEQYF

j_call: TRBJ1-1
v_call: TRBV27
clone_size: .
d_call: .
cdr3_nt: TGTGCCAGCAGTTTGGAAGGAGGGAACACTGAAGCTTTCTTT
cdr3_aa: CASSLEGGNTEAFF

j_call: TRBJ2-1
v_call: TRBV28
clone_size: many
d_call: TRBD1
cdr3_nt: TGTGCCAGCAGCCCCGCCGGGACAGGGGGCAATGAGCAGTTCTTC
cdr3_aa: CASSPAGTGGNEQFF

j_call: TRBJ2-2
v_call: TRBV5-5
clone_size: .
d_call: TRBD2
cdr3_nt: TGTGCCAGCAGCCCGCCAGGCCGGGAGCGGGGGGTATCCGGGGAGCTGTTTTTT
cdr3_aa: CASSPPGRERGVSGELFF

j_call: TRBJ1-5
v_call: TRBV28
clone_size: .
d_call: .
cdr3_nt: TGTGCCAGCAGTTTAGGGGGGGAAAATCAGCCCCAGCATTTT
cdr3_aa: CASSLGGENQPQHF

j_call: TRBJ2-1
v_call: TRBV11-2
clone_size: once
d_call: TRBD2
cdr3_nt: TGTGCCAGCAGCTTAGAGGGGACTAGCGGGATTGGTGAGCAGTTCTTC
cdr3_aa: CASSLEGTSGIGEQFF

j_call: TRBJ2-7
v_call: TRBV6-5
clone_size: .
d_call: TRBD1
cdr3_nt: TGTGCCAGCAGTTACACCCATCAGGGGGACGACGAGCAGTACTTC
cdr3_aa: CASSYTHQGDDEQYF

j_call: TRBJ1-4
v_call: TRBV12-5
clone_size: .
d_call: .
cdr3_nt: TGTGCTAGTGGTTTGGATTACCAGGGAACGGCTGAAAAACTGTTTTTT
cdr3_aa: CASGLDYQGTAEKLFF

j_call: TRBJ1-1
v_call: TRBV11-2
clone_size: .
d_call: .
cdr3_nt: TGTGCCAGCAGCCATTCAGCGGGTAATGAAGCTTTCTTT
cdr3_aa: CASSHSAGNEAFF

j_call: TRBJ2-5
v_call: TRBV10-3
clone_size: few
d_call: TRBD1
cdr3_nt: TGTGCCATCAGGCCGGGACAGATACAAGAGACCCAGTACTTC
cdr3_aa: CAIRPGQIQETQYF

j_call: TRBJ2-2
v_call: TRBV12-3/TRBV12-4
clone_size: .
d_call: .
cdr3_nt: TGTGCCAGCAGTGCCGGGACCGGGGAGCTGTTTTTT
cdr3_aa: CASSAGTGELFF

j_call: TRBJ2-5
v_call: TRBV5-8
clone_size: .
d_call: TRBD2
cdr3_nt: TGTGCCAGCAGCGGCCTGACTAGCGGGAGCAACCAGTACTTC
cdr3_aa: CASSGLTSGSNQYF

j_call: TRBJ1-6
v_call: TRBV6-5
clone_size: .
d_call: .
cdr3_nt: TGTGCCAGCAGTTACTCTAGCCAGACCTTAAATTCACCCCTCCACTTT
cdr3_aa: CASSYSSQTLNSPLHF

j_call: TRBJ2-3
v_call: TRBV28
clone_size: .
d_call: TRBD2
cdr3_nt: TGTGCCAGCAGTTTATTCTCTGCGGGAGCAGGCACAGATACGCAGTATTTT
cdr3_aa: CASSLFSAGAGTDTQYF

j_call: TRBJ2-2
v_call: TRBV5-6
clone_size: many
d_call: .
cdr3_nt: TGTGCCAGCAGCGGACAGTGGACCGGGGAGCTGTTTTTT
cdr3_aa: CASSGQWTGELFF

j_call: TRBJ2-7
v_call: TRBV4-1
clone_size: .
d_call: .
cdr3_nt: TGCGCCAGCAGCCAAGACCTAGAGTGGACACAGCAGTACTTC
cdr3_aa: CASSQDLEWTQQYF

j_call: TRBJ1-3
v_call: TRBV19
clone_size: .
d_call: .
cdr3_nt: TGTGCCAGTATATCGGGCAGGGCGCGCTCTGGAAACACCATATATTTT
cdr3_aa: CASISGRARSGNTIYF

j_call: TRBJ1-2
v_call: TRBV6-6
clone_size: .
d_call: TRBD1
cdr3_nt: TGTGCCAGCACTGCGAGTACAGGGGCAAACTATGGCTACACCTTC
cdr3_aa: CASTASTGANYGYTF

j_call: TRBJ2-7
v_call: TRBV3-1/TRBV3-2
clone_size: .
d_call: TRBD1
cdr3_nt: TGTGCCAGCAGCCGGACAGGAAGCTCCTACGAGCAGTACTTC
cdr3_aa: CASSRTGSSYEQYF

j_call: TRBJ2-3
v_call: TRBV5-5
clone_size: .
d_call: TRBD2
cdr3_nt: TGTGCCAGCAGCTTACTAGCGGGAGTTGACACAGATACGCAGTATTTT
cdr3_aa: CASSLLAGVDTDTQYF

j_call: TRBJ2-7
v_call: TRBV27
clone_size: .
d_call: .
cdr3_nt: TGTGCCAGCAGTCCGAGGAGCTCCTACGAGCAGTACTTC
cdr3_aa: CASSPRSSYEQYF

j_call: TRBJ2-1
v_call: TRBV7-6
clone_size: .
d_call: .
cdr3_nt: TGTGCCAGCAGCTTATTAAGGGAGCTCAATGAGCAGTTCTTC
cdr3_aa: CASSLLRELNEQFF

j_call: TRBJ1-1
v_call: TRBV7-2
clone_size: .
d_call: .
cdr3_nt: TGTGCCAGCAGCTTGTCACAGATCATGAACACTGAAGCTTTCTTT
cdr3_aa: CASSLSQIMNTEAFF

j_call: TRBJ1-2
v_call: TRBV4-2
clone_size: .
d_call: TRBD1
cdr3_nt: TGTGCCAGCAGCAAGGACAGGCGATCCTATGGCTACACCTTC
cdr3_aa: CASSKDRRSYGYTF

j_call: TRBJ2-7
v_call: TRBV9
clone_size: .
d_call: .
cdr3_nt: TGTGCCAGCAGCCTAAGCCTGTCGGACTACCCTGCATTCACGACCTACGAGCAGTACTTC
cdr3_aa: CASSLSLSDYPAFTTYEQYF

j_call: TRBJ2-1
v_call: TRBV29-1
clone_size: few
d_call: TRBD2
cdr3_nt: TGCAGCGTTGAGCTTAGCGGGAGCTCCTACAATGAGCAGTTCTTC
cdr3_aa: CSVELSGSSYNEQFF

j_call: TRBJ2-2
v_call: TRBV14
clone_size: .
d_call: TRBD2
cdr3_nt: TGTGCCAGCAGCCCCGAACGCGGACTAGCGGGAGTAACCGGGGAGCTGTTTTTT
cdr3_aa: CASSPERGLAGVTGELFF

j_call: TRBJ1-1
v_call: TRBV3-1/TRBV3-2
clone_size: .
d_call: TRBD1
cdr3_nt: TGTGCCAGCAGCCCTTGGACAGGGTCGAACACTGAAGCTTTCTTT
cdr3_aa: CASSPWTGSNTEAFF

j_call: TRBJ2-1
v_call: TRBV28
clone_size: .
d_call: .
cdr3_nt: TGTGCCAGCAGTCCCGTTTCAGCGATCGGGTCCTACAATGAGCAGTTCTTC
cdr3_aa: CASSPVSAIGSYNEQFF

j_call: TRBJ2-5
v_call: TRBV9
clone_size: .
d_call: TRBD1
cdr3_nt: TGTGCCAGCAGCCCACGGACAGGGGGCCAGACCCAGTACTTC
cdr3_aa: CASSPRTGGQTQYF

j_call: TRBJ1-2
v_call: TRBV3-1/TRBV3-2
clone_size: .
d_call: .
cdr3_nt: TGTGCCAGCAGCCAAGGGACAGCCGATGGCTACACCTTC
cdr3_aa: CASSQGTADGYTF

j_call: TRBJ2-7
v_call: TRBV4-1
clone_size: .
d_call: .
cdr3_nt: TGCGCCAGCAGCCAAGCTTACAGCCAATCCGAGCAGTACTTC
cdr3_aa: CASSQAYSQSEQYF

j_call: TRBJ2-7
v_call: TRBV10-2
clone_size: .
d_call: TRBD2
cdr3_nt: TGCGCCAGCAGGCCGGGAGGGGATGGCTACGAGCAGTACTTC
cdr3_aa: CASRPGGDGYEQYF

j_call: TRBJ2-5
v_call: TRBV6-4
clone_size: few
d_call: TRBD2
cdr3_nt: TGTGCCAGCAGTGAGGAGGCTAGCGGGGCTGGGGCCCAGTACTTC
cdr3_aa: CASSEEASGAGAQYF

j_call: TRBJ2-5
v_call: TRBV7-2
clone_size: .
d_call: .
cdr3_nt: TGTGCCAGCAGCCCCTTTGTCCAAGAGACCCAGTACTTC
cdr3_aa: CASSPFVQETQYF

j_call: TRBJ1-4
v_call: TRBV28
clone_size: once
d_call: .
cdr3_nt: TGTGCCAGCAGTTTGGGAGGGAGGAGAGAAAAACTGTTTTTT
cdr3_aa: CASSLGGRREKLFF

j_call: TRBJ1-5
v_call: TRBV6-1
clone_size: .
d_call: TRBD1
cdr3_nt: TGTGCCAGCATCCCGGACAGGGCCGATCAGCCCCAGCATTTT
cdr3_aa: CASIPDRADQPQHF

j_call: TRBJ2-4
v_call: TRBV2
clone_size: .
d_call: .
cdr3_nt: TGTGCCAGCGGGCTAGCCAAAAACATTCAGTACTTC
cdr3_aa: CASGLAKNIQYF

j_call: TRBJ1-5
v_call: TRBV4-1
clone_size: few
d_call: .
cdr3_nt: TGCGCCAGCAGCCAAGATAGCAGGGGAAACAATCAGCCCCAGCATTTT
cdr3_aa: CASSQDSRGNNQPQHF

j_call: TRBJ1-1
v_call: TRBV4-1
clone_size: .
d_call: TRBD1
cdr3_nt: TGCGCCAGCAGCCAAGAACTTGGGGGACAGCGCCTCTTT
cdr3_aa: CASSQELGGQRLF

j_call: TRBJ1-3
v_call: TRBV2
clone_size: few
d_call: .
cdr3_nt: TGTGCCAGCAGTGAAGCGGCGGTTGGAAACACCATATATTTT
cdr3_aa: CASSEAAVGNTIYF

j_call: TRBJ1-1
v_call: TRBV10-1
clone_size: many
d_call: .
cdr3_nt: TGCGCCAGCAGTGATGGAGGGCTGAGGTGGGACACTGAAGCTTTCTTT
cdr3_aa: CASSDGGLRWDTEAFF

j_call: TRBJ2-2
v_call: TRBV7-2
clone_size: .
d_call: .
cdr3_nt: TGTGCCAGCAGCCCCCTTAACCTCGGGACCGGGGAGCTGTTTTTT
cdr3_aa: CASSPLNLGTGELFF

j_call: TRBJ2-3
v_call: TRBV10-3
clone_size: .
d_call: .
cdr3_nt: TGTGCCATCAGCCAGGACTCTACAGATACGCAGTATTTT
cdr3_aa: CAISQDSTDTQYF

j_call: TRBJ2-5
v_call: TRBV6-5
clone_size: few
d_call: TRBD2
cdr3_nt: TGTGCCGCCGCCATTCTAGCGGGGTCAAGGACCCAGTACTTC
cdr3_aa: CAAAILAGSRTQYF

j_call: TRBJ2-7
v_call: TRBV20-1
clone_size: .
d_call: .
cdr3_nt: TGCAGTGCTGTATGGCTCGAGCAGTACTTC
cdr3_aa: CSAVWLEQYF

j_call: TRBJ1-2
v_call: TRBV28
clone_size: .
d_call: .
cdr3_nt: TGTGCCAGCAGCAACGGGCAGGGCCATGGCTACACCTTC
cdr3_aa: CASSNGQGHGYTF

j_call: TRBJ2-1
v_call: TRBV6-5
clone_size: .
d_call: .
cdr3_nt: TGTGCCAGCAGTACCAACCTCGGTGAGCAGTTCTTC
cdr3_aa: CASSTNLGEQFF

j_call: TRBJ2-3
v_call: TRBV5-4
clone_size: .
d_call: .
cdr3_nt: TGTGCCAGCAGCCCCCCCACAGGCTTCACAGATACGCAGTATTTT
cdr3_aa: CASSPPTGFTDTQYF

j_call: TRBJ1-2
v_call: TRBV5-1
clone_size: few
d_call: TRBD1
cdr3_nt: TGCGCCAGCAGCTTGGAGGGACAGGGAGACTATGGCTACACCTTC
cdr3_aa: CASSLEGQGDYGYTF

j_call: TRBJ2-1
v_call: TRBV27
clone_size: .
d_call: TRBD2
cdr3_nt: TGTGCCAGCAGTTTATTGCCTAGCGGGAGCTTTCTTAATGAGCAGTTCTTC
cdr3_aa: CASSLLPSGSFLNEQFF

j_call: TRBJ1-1
v_call: TRBV7-9
clone_size: few
d_call: .
cdr3_nt: TGTGCCAGCAGCTTAGCCGCAGGGAACACTGAAGCTTTCTTT
cdr3_aa: CASSLAAGNTEAFF

j_call: TRBJ2-3
v_call: TRBV9
clone_size: few
d_call: .
cdr3_nt: TGTGCCAGCAGCTCACCCCTAGGAGATACGCAGTATTTT
cdr3_aa: CASSSPLGDTQYF

j_call: TRBJ1-5
v_call: TRBV28
clone_size: .
d_call: .
cdr3_nt: TGTGCCAGCTCCCTAAATCAGCCCCAGCATTTT
cdr3_aa: CASSLNQPQHF

j_call: TRBJ2-5
v_call: TRBV12-3/TRBV12-4
clone_size: .
d_call: .
cdr3_nt: TGTGCCAGCAGTTTTCAGGGTACAGAGACCCAGTACTTC
cdr3_aa: CASSFQGTETQYF

j_call: TRBJ2-1
v_call: TRBV11-3
clone_size: .
d_call: .
cdr3_nt: TGTGCCAGCAGCTTAGATCCACTAGCCTCGTACAATGAGCAGTTCTTC
cdr3_aa: CASSLDPLASYNEQFF

j_call: TRBJ2-2
v_call: TRBV4-1
clone_size: few
d_call: TRBD2
cdr3_nt: TGCGCCAGCAGCCAGGTACTAGCGGGGGGCCAGAACACCGGGGAGCTGTTTTTT
cdr3_aa: CASSQVLAGGQNTGELFF